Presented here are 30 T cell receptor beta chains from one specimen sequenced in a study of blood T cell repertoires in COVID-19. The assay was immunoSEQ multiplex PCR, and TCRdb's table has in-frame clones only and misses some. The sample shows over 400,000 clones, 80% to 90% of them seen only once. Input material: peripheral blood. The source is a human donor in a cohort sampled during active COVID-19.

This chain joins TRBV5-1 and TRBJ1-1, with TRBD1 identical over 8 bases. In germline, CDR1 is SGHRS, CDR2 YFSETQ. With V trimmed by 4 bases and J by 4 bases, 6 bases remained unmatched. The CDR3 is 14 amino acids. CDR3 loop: CASSGSGGITEAFF. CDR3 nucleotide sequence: TGCGCCAGCAGCGGTTCAGGGGGCATCACTGAAGCTTTCTTT.

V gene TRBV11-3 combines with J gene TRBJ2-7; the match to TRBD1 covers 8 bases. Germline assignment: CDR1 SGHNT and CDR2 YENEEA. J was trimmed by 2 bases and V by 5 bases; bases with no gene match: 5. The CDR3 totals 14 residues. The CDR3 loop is CASSPGTGAYEQYF. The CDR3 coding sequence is TGTGCCAGCAGCCCCGGGACAGGTGCCTACGAGCAGTACTTC.

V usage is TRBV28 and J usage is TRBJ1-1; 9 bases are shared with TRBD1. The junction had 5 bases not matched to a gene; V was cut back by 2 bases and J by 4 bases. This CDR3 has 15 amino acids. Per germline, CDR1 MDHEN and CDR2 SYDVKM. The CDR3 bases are TGTGCCAGCAGTTTAGCAGGACAGGGGACCACTGAAGCTTTCTTT. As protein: CASSLAGQGTTEAFF.

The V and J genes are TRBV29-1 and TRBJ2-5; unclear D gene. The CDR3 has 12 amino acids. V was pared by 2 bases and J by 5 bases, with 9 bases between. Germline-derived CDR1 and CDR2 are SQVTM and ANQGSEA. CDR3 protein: CSVEQNGETQYF. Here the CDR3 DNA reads TGCAGCGTTGAACAGAACGGGGAGACCCAGTACTTC. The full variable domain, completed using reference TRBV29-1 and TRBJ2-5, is SAVISQKPSRDICQRGTSLTIQCQVDSQVTMMFWYRQQPGQSLTLIATANQGSEATYESGFVIDKFPISRPNLTFSTLTVSNMSPEDSSIYLCSVEQNGETQYFGPGTRLLVL.

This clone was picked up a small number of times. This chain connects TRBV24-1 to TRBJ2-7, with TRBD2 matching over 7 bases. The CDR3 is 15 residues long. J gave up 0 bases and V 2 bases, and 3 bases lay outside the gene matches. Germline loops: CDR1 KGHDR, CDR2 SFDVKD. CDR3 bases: TGTGCCACCAGTGATTATAAGCGGGGCTCCTACGAGCAGTACTTC. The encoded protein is CATSDYKRGSYEQYF.

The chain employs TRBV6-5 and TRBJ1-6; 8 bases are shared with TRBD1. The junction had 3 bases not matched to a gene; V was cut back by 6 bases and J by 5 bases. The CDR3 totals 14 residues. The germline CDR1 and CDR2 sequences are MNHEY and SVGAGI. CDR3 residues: CASRETGDNSPLHF. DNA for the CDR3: TGTGCCAGCAGGGAGACAGGGGATAATTCACCCCTCCACTTT.

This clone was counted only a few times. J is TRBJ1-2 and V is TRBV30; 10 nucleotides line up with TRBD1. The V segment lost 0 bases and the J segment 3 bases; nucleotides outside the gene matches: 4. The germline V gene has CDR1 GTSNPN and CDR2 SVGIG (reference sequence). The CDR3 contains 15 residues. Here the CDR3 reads CAWSVRTGGDYGYTF. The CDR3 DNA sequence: TGTGCCTGGAGTGTACGGACAGGGGGAGACTATGGCTACACCTTC.

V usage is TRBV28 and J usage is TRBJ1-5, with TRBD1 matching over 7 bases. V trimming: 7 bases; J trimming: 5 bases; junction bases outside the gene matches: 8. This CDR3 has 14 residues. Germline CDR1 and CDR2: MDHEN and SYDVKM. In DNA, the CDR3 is TGTGCCAGCACCGTACAGACAGGGCATCAGCCCCAGCATTTT. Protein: CASTVQTGHQPQHF. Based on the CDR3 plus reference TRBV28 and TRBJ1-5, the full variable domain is DVKVTQSSRYLVKRTGEKVFLECVQDMDHENMFWYRQDPGLGLRLIYFSYDVKMKEKGDIPEGYSVSREKKERFSLILESASTNQTSMYLCASTVQTGHQPQHFGDGTRLSIL.

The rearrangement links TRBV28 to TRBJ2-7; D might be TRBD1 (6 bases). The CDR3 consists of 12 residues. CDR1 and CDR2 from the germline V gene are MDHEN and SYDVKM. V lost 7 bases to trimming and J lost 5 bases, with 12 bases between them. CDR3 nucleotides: TGTGCCAGCACCCCGGACAGACACGAGCAGTACTTC. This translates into CASTPDRHEQYF.

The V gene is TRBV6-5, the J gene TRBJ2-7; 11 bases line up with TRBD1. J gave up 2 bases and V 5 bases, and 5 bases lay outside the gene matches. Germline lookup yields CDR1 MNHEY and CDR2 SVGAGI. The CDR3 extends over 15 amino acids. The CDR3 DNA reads TGTGCCAGCAGTCCCCCGGGACAGGGGGCCTACGAGCAGTACTTC. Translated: CASSPPGQGAYEQYF.

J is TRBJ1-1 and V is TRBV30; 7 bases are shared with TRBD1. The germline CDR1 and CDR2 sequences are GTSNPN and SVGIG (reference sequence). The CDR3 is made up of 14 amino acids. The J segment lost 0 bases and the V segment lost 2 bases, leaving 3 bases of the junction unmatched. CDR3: CAWSRGQMNTEAFF. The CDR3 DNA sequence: TGTGCCTGGAGTAGGGGACAGATGAACACTGAAGCTTTCTTT. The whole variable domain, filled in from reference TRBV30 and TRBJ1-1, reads SQTIHQWPATLVQPVGSPLSLECTVEGTSNPNLYWYRQAAGRGLQLLFYSVGIGQISSEVPQNLSASRPQDRQFILSSKKLLLSDSGFYLCAWSRGQMNTEAFFGQGTRLTVV.

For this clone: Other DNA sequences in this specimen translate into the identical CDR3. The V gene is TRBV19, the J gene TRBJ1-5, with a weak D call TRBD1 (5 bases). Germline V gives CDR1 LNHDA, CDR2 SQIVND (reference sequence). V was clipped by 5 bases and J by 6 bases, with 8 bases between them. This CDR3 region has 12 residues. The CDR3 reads CASSPGGQPQHF. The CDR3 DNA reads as TGTGCCAGTAGTCCGGGGGGTCAGCCCCAGCATTTT.

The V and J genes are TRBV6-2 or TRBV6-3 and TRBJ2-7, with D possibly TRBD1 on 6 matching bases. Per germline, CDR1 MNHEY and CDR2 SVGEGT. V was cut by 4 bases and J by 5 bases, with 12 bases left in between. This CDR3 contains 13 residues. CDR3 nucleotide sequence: TGTGCCAGCAGTTTGGTCGCAGGGGACGAGCAGTACTTC. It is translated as CASSLVAGDEQYF.

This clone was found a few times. CDR3 coding DNA: TGCAGTGCCCAAGGACTCGTCTATCACACCTTC. Translating it yields CSAQGLVYHTF. This sequence joins TRBV20-1 and TRBJ1-2; D ambiguous. Trimming left V 6 bases short and J 12 bases short, with 17 bases between. The length of the CDR3 is 11 residues. Germline V gives CDR1 DFQATT, CDR2 SNEGSKA (reference sequence).

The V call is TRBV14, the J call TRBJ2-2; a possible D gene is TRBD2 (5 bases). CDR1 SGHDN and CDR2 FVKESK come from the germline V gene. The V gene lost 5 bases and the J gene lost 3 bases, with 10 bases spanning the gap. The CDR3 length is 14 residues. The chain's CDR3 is CASSFGGYTGELFF. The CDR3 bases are TGTGCCAGCAGCTTTGGAGGATACACCGGGGAGCTGTTTTTT.

DNA for the CDR3: TGTGCCAGCAGCCGCCGCGGCGGTCGCAATCAGCCCCAGCATTTT. Translated: CASSRRGGRNQPQHF. The chain is built from TRBV7-9 and TRBJ1-5; the D is unclear. The germline V gene has CDR1 SEHNR and CDR2 FQNEAQ (reference sequence). V shed 5 bases and J shed 2 bases, with 13 bases lying between them. This CDR3 comprises 15 residues.

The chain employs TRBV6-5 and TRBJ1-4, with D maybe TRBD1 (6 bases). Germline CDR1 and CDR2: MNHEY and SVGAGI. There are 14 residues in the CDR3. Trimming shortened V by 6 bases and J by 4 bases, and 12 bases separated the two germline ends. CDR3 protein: CASSVRGNNEKLFF. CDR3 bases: TGTGCCAGCAGCGTAAGGGGGAATAATGAAAAACTGTTTTTT.

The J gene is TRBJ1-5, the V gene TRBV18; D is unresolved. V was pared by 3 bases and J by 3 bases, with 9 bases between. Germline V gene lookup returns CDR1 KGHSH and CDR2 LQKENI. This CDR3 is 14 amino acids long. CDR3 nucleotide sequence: TGTGCCAGCTCACCTGAGGTTACCAATCAGCCCCAGCATTTT. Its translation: CASSPEVTNQPQHF.

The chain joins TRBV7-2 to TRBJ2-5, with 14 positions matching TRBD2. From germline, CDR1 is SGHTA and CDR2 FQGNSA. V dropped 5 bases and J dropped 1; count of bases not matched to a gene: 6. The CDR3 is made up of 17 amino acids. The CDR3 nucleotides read TGTGCCAGCAGCACCCGACTAGCGGGAGGGTCCCAAGAGACCCAGTACTTC. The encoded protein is CASSTRLAGGSQETQYF.

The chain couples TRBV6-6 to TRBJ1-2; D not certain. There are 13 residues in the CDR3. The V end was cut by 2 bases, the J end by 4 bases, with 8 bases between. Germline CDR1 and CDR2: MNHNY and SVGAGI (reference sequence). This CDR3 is CASSYGGRYGYTF. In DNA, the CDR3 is TGTGCCAGCAGTTACGGCGGGCGCTATGGCTACACCTTC.

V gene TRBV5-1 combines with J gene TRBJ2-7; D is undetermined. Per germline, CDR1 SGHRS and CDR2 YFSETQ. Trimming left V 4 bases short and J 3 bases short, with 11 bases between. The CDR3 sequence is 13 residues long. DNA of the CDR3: TGCGCCAGCAGCCCCCCCTCTCTCTACGAGCAGTACTTC. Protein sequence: CASSPPSLYEQYF.

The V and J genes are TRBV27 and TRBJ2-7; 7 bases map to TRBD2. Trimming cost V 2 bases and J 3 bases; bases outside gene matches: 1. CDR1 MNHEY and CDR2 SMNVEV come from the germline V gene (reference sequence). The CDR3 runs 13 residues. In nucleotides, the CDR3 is TGTGCCAGCAGTTTAGGGGAGGGCTACGAGCAGTACTTC. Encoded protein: CASSLGEGYEQYF.

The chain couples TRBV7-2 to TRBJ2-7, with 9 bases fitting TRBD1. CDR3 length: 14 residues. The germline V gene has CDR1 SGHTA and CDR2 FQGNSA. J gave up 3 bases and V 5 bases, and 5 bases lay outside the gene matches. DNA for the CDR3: TGTGCCAGCAGCACCTGGACAGGGGACTACGAGCAGTACTTC. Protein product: CASSTWTGDYEQYF.

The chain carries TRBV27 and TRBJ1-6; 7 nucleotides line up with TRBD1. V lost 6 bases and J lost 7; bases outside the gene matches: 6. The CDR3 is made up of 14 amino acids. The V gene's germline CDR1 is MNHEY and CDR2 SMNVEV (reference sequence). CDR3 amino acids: CASSFRGTNSPLHF. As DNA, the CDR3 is TGTGCCAGCAGCTTCAGGGGGACGAATTCACCCCTCCACTTT.

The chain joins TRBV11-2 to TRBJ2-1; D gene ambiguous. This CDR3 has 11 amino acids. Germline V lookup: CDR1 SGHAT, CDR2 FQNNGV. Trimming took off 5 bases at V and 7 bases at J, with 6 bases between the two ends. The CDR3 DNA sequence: TGTGCCAGCAGCCAGGTGAATGAGCAGTTCTTC. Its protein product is CASSQVNEQFF. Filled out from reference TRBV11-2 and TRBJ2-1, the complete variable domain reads EAGVAQSPRYKIIEKRQSVAFWCNPISGHATLYWYQQILGQGPKLLIQFQNNGVVDDSQLPKDRFSAERLKGVDSTLKIQPAKLEDSAVYLCASSQVNEQFFGPGTRLTVL.

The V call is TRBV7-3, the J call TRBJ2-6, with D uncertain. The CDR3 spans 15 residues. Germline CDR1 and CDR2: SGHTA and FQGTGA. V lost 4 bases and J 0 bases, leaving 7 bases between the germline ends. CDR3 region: CASSYWHSGANVLTF. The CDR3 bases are TGTGCCAGCAGCTATTGGCACTCTGGGGCCAACGTCCTGACTTTC.

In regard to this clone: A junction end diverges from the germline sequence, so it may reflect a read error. CDR3 nucleotide sequence: TGTGCCAGTAGTAACACAGGAATAACTCCCATCTTC. The encoded protein is CASSNTGITPIF. This chain connects TRBV19 to TRBJ2-4; TRBD1 might be the D (5 bases). Germline CDR1 LNHDA, CDR2 SQIVND (reference sequence). This CDR3 is built from 12 residues.

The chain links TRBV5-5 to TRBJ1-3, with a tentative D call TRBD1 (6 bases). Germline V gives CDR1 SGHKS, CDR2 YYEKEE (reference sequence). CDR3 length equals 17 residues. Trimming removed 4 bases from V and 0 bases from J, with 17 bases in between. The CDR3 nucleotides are TGTGCCAGCAGCCAAATTGACAGGCCAAACTCTGGAAACACCATATATTTT. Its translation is CASSQIDRPNSGNTIYF.

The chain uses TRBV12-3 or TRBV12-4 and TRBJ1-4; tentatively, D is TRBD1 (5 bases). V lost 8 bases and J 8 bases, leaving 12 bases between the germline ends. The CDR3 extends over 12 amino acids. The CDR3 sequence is CASGRGREKLFF. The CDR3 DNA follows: TGTGCCAGCGGAAGGGGTCGGGAAAAACTGTTTTTT.

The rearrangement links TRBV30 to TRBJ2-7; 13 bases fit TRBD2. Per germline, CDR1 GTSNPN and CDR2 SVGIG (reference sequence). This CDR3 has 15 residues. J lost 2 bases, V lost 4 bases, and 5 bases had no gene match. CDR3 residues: CAWTPGTSGTYEQYF. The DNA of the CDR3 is TGTGCCTGGACCCCCGGGACTAGCGGGACCTACGAGCAGTACTTC.